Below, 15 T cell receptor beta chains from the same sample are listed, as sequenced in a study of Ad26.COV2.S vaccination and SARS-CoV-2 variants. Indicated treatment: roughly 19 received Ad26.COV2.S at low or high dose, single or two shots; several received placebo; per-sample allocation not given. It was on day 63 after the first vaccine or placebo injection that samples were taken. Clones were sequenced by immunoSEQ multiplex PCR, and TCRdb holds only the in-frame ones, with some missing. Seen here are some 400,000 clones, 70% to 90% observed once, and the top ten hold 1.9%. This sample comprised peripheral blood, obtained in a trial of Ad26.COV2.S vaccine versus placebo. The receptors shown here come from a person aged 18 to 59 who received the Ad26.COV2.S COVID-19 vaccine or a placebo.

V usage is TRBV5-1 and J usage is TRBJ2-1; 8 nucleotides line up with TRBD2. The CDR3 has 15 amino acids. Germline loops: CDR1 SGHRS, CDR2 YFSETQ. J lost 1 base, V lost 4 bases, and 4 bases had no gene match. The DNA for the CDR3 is TGCGCCAGCAGCCAGACGGGAGGGTCCTACAATGAGCAGTTCTTC. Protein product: CASSQTGGSYNEQFF.

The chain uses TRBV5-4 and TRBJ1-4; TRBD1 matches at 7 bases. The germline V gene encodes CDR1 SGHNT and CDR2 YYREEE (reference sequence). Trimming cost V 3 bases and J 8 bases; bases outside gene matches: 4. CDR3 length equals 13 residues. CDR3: CASSSRDSEKLFF. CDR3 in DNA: TGTGCCAGCAGCTCGAGGGACAGCGAAAAACTGTTTTTT.

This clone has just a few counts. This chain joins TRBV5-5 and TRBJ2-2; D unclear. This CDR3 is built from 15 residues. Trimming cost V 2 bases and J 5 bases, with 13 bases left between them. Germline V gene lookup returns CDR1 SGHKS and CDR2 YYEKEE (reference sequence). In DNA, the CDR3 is TGTGCCAGCAGCTTATTAGGGCGAGGTACCGGGGAGCTGTTTTTT. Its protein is CASSLLGRGTGELFF. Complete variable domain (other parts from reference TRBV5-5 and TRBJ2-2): DAGVTQSPTHLIKTRGQQVTLRCSPISGHKSVSWYQQVLGQGPQFIFQYYEKEERGRGNFPDRFSARQFPNYSSELNVNALLLGDSALYLCASSLLGRGTGELFFGEGSRLTVL.

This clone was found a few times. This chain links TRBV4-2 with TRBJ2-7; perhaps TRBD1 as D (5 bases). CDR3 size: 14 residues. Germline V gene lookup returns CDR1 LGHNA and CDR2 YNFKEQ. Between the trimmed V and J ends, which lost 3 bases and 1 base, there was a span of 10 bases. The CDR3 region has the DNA TGTGCCAGCAGCCATCGAGACAGATCCTACGAGCAGTACTTC. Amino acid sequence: CASSHRDRSYEQYF.

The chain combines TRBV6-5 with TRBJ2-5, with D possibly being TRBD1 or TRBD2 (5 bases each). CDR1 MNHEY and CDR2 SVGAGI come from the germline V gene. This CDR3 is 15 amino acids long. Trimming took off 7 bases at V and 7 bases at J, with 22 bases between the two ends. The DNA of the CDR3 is TGTGCCAGCACCAATCCACCGGGGACGGAGTGGACCCAGTACTTC. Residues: CASTNPPGTEWTQYF.

The CDR3, as DNA: TGTGCCAGCAATAATAATAGGACTAGCGGGAGTAGGGAGCTGTTTTTT. Protein product: CASNNNRTSGSRELFF. This sequence joins TRBV25-1 and TRBJ2-2; TRBD2 agrees at 13 bases. V shed 7 bases and J 9 bases; nucleotides not matched to a gene: 11. The CDR3 consists of 16 residues. The germline CDR1 and CDR2 sequences are MGHDK and SYGVNS. Variable domain in full (rest from reference TRBV25-1 and TRBJ2-2): EADIYQTPRYLVIGTGKKITLECSQTMGHDKMYWYQQDPGMELHLIHYSYGVNSTEKGDLSSESTVSRIRTEHFPLTLESARPSHTSQYLCASNNNRTSGSRELFFGEGSRLTVL.

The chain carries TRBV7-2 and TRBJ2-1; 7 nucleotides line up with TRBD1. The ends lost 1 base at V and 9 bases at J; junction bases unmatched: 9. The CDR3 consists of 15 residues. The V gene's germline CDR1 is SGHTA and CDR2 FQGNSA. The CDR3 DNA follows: TGTGCCAGCAGCTTAGGACAGGGAAGAGTAGGTGAGCAGTTCTTC. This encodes CASSLGQGRVGEQFF.

This chain's CDR3 is CASSRASEGEKLFF. CDR3 sequence (DNA): TGTGCCAGCAGCCGGGCCTCGGAGGGCGAAAAACTGTTTTTT. The chain has TRBV7-3 and TRBJ1-4; D is ambiguous. Germline CDR1 reads SGHTA; CDR2 reads FQGTGA. CDR3 length: 14 amino acids. V lost 5 bases and J 8 bases, leaving 15 bases between the germline ends. Together with reference TRBV7-3 and TRBJ1-4, the CDR3 gives the full variable domain: GAGVSQTPSNKVTEKGKYVELRCDPISGHTALYWYRQSLGQGPEFLIYFQGTGAADDSGLPNDRFFAVRPEGSVSTLKIQRTERGDSAVYLCASSRASEGEKLFFGSGTQLSVL.

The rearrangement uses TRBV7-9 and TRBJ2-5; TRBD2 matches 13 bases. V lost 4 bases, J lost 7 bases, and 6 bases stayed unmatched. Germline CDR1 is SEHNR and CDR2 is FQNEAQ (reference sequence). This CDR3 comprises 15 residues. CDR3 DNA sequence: TGTGCCAGCAGCTACCCACTAGCGGGAGGGGGGACCCAGTACTTC. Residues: CASSYPLAGGGTQYF. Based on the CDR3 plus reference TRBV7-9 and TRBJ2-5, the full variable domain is DTGVSQNPRHKITKRGQNVTFRCDPISEHNRLYWYRQTLGQGPEFLTYFQNEAQLEKSRLLSDRFSAERPKGSFSTLEIQRTEQGDSAMYLCASSYPLAGGGTQYFGPGTRLLVL.

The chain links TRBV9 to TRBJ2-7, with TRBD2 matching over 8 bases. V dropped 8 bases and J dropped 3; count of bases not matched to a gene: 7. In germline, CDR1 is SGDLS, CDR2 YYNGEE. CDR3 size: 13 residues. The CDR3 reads CASSREGLYEQYF. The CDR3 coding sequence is TGTGCCAGTAGTCGGGAGGGCCTCTACGAGCAGTACTTC.

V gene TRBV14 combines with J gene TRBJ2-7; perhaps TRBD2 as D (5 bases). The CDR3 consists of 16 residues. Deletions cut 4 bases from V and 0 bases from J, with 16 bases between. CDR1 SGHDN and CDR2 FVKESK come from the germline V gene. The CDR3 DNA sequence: TGTGCCAGCAGCCCCTCGGACTTTCCGAGCTCCTACGAGCAGTACTTC. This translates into CASSPSDFPSSYEQYF.

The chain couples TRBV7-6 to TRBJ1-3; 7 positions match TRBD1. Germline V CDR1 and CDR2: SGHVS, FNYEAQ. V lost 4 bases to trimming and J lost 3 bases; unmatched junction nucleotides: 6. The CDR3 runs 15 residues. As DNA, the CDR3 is TGTGCCAGCAGCTCAGGGCAGGGGGTTGGAAACACCATATATTTT. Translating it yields CASSSGQGVGNTIYF.

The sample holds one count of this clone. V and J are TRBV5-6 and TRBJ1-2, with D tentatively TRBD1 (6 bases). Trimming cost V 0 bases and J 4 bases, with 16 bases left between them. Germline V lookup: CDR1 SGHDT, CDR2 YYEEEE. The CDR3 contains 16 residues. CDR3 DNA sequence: TGTGCCAGCAGCTTGGCGGGGGGGCCTTCTTCCTATGGCTACACCTTC. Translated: CASSLAGGPSSYGYTF.

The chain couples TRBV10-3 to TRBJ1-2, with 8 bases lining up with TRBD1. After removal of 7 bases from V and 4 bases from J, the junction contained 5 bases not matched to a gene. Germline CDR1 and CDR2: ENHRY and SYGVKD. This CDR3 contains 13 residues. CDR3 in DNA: TGTGCCATCAACCAGGGGGCGTTCTATGGCTACACCTTC. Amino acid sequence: CAINQGAFYGYTF.

The CDR3: CASSPDRGDQPQHF. As DNA, the CDR3 is TGTGCCAGCAGTCCCGACAGGGGTGATCAGCCCCAGCATTTT. The rearrangement uses TRBV6-2 or TRBV6-3 and TRBJ1-5; the match to TRBD1 covers 8 bases. Trimming cost V 5 bases and J 5 bases; bases outside gene matches: 5. From germline, CDR1 is MNHEY and CDR2 SVGEGT. The CDR3 sequence is 14 residues long.